This T cell receptor (beta chain) was retrieved from a study of PD-1 blockade in classical Hodgkin lymphoma. CDR1 and CDR2 from the germline V gene are SEHNR and FQNEAQ (reference sequence). V shed 2 bases and J shed 5 bases, with 9 bases lying between them. The CDR3 is 13 amino acids. Method: immunoSEQ multiplex PCR; TCRdb's copy keeps in-frame clones and lacks some. The top ten hold roughly 27% of the sample, which has 15,000 to 20,000 clones, around 80% seen once. Exposure to brentuximab vedotin varied, and each patient had relapsed following autologous stem cell transplantation. Reported best responses ranged across complete response, partial response or progressive disease. Concerning this clone: Antigen specificity is unknown.

Study-level points and caveats: The baseline diversity of complete responders showed similarity to that of newly diagnosed patients. Whereas CD4+ TCR diversity had risen significantly by C4D1, CD8+ TCR diversity had not.

The chain uses TRBV7-9 and TRBJ2-5, with D possibly being TRBD1 (6 bases). This TCR was recovered from a human donor with classical Hodgkin lymphoma. The sample here was peripheral blood mononuclear cells (PBMCs), taken before the second cycle of nivolumab. The CDR3 here is CASSLSDRETQYF. The CDR3 coding sequence is TGTGCCAGCAGCTTAAGTGACAGGGAGACCCAGTACTTC.